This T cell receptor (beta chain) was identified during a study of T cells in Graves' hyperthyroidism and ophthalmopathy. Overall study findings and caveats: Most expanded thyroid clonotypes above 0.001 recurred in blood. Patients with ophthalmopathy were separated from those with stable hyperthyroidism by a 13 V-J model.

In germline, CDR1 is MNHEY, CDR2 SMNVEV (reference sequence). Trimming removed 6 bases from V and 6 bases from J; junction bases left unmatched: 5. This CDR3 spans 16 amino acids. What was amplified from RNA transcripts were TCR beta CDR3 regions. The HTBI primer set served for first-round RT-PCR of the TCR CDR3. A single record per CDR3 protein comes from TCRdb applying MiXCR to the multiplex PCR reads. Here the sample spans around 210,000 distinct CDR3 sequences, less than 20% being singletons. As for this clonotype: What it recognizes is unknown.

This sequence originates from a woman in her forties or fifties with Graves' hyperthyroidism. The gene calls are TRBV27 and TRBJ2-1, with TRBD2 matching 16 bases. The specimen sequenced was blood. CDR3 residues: CASRGGTSGRVNEQFF. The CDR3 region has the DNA TGTGCCAGCAGAGGGGGGACTAGCGGGAGGGTCAATGAGCAGTTCTTC.